Listed below are T cell receptor beta chains from one sample, sequenced in a study of long-term antiretroviral therapy in people with HIV. Assay used: immunoSEQ multiplex PCR; TCRdb lists only in-frame clones, some missing. Here the sample spans about 27,000 clones, approximately 85% being singletons. Source: unsorted PBMCs, taken 2.9 years after starting antiretroviral therapy. These receptors all stem from a man aged 50-60 years with HIV. Both conserved end residues are part of each CDR3. Each record gives: J gene, clone size, V gene, D gene, CDR3 protein, CDR3 DNA. A D gene is named only where the DNA matches it firmly. Clone size, where shown, is once, few, many, or a class for clones that have expanded.

j_call: TRBJ2-7; clone_size: .; v_call: TRBV5-4; d_call: .; cdr3_aa: CASSLAGGPYEQYF; cdr3_nt: TGTGCCAGCAGCTTAGCGGGCGGCCCCTACGAGCAGTACTTC
j_call: TRBJ1-1; clone_size: .; v_call: TRBV5-8; d_call: TRBD1; cdr3_aa: CASRMWPGGESFF; cdr3_nt: TGTGCCAGCCGGATGTGGCCAGGGGGTGAGTCCTTCTTT
j_call: TRBJ2-3; clone_size: once; v_call: TRBV7-9; d_call: TRBD1; cdr3_aa: CASSLTGGTDTQYF; cdr3_nt: TGTGCCAGCAGCTTAACAGGGGGGACAGATACGCAGTATTTT
j_call: TRBJ2-7; clone_size: .; v_call: TRBV4-2; d_call: .; cdr3_aa: CASSQDAGRGWDQQYF; cdr3_nt: TGTGCCAGCAGCCAAGACGCGGGCAGGGGATGGGACCAGCAGTACTTC
j_call: TRBJ2-3; clone_size: .; v_call: TRBV5-6; d_call: TRBD2; cdr3_aa: CASSFRLAAPDTQYF; cdr3_nt: TGTGCCAGCAGCTTCCGACTAGCGGCCCCAGATACGCAGTATTTT
j_call: TRBJ2-7; clone_size: .; v_call: TRBV7-2; d_call: .; cdr3_aa: CASSKTSYEQYF; cdr3_nt: TGTGCCAGCAGTAAGACCTCCTACGAGCAGTACTTC
j_call: TRBJ2-5; clone_size: .; v_call: TRBV28; d_call: TRBD2; cdr3_aa: CASSSIIQIAGPQETQYF; cdr3_nt: TGTGCCAGCAGTTCGATAATACAAATAGCGGGGCCACAAGAGACCCAGTACTTC
j_call: TRBJ1-1; clone_size: .; v_call: TRBV9; d_call: .; cdr3_aa: CASSLGAVNTEAFF; cdr3_nt: TGTGCCAGCAGCTTAGGGGCGGTGAACACTGAAGCTTTCTTT
j_call: TRBJ1-3; clone_size: .; v_call: TRBV7-8; d_call: TRBD1; cdr3_aa: CASSIQGGSGNTIYF; cdr3_nt: TGTGCCAGCAGCATACAGGGGGGCTCTGGAAACACCATATATTTT
j_call: TRBJ1-5; clone_size: .; v_call: TRBV5-8; d_call: TRBD1; cdr3_aa: CASSRQGAQPQHF; cdr3_nt: TGTGCCAGCAGCCGGCAGGGGGCTCAGCCCCAGCATTTT
j_call: TRBJ1-6; clone_size: .; v_call: TRBV6-1; d_call: .; cdr3_aa: CASTGTYNSPLHF; cdr3_nt: TGTGCCAGCACCGGGACCTATAATTCACCCCTCCACTTT
j_call: TRBJ2-7; clone_size: once; v_call: TRBV25-1; d_call: .; cdr3_aa: CASKRPEGYEQYF; cdr3_nt: TGTGCCAGCAAACGCCCGGAGGGATACGAGCAGTACTTC
j_call: TRBJ2-1; clone_size: .; v_call: TRBV4-1; d_call: TRBD2; cdr3_aa: CASSQGNSGVYNEQFF; cdr3_nt: TGCGCCAGCAGCCAAGGAAATAGCGGGGTCTACAATGAGCAGTTCTTC
j_call: TRBJ1-5; clone_size: .; v_call: TRBV7-2; d_call: .; cdr3_aa: CASSLGVLPYQPQHF; cdr3_nt: TGTGCCAGCAGCTTAGGGGTCCTCCCATATCAGCCCCAGCATTTT
j_call: TRBJ2-6; clone_size: .; v_call: TRBV7-2; d_call: TRBD1; cdr3_aa: CASSSRQGATGANVLTF; cdr3_nt: TGTGCCAGCAGCTCCCGACAGGGGGCGACTGGGGCCAACGTCCTGACTTTC
j_call: TRBJ1-1; clone_size: .; v_call: TRBV30; d_call: .; cdr3_aa: CAWSDRPNTEAFF; cdr3_nt: TGTGCCTGGAGTGACAGACCGAACACTGAAGCTTTCTTT